Given below is one TCR beta chain in context. The source of the sample is a study of blood T cell repertoires in COVID-19. Study background: Nucleic acid was either cDNA or gDNA, and it came from T cells, B-cell-depleted T cells, or PBMCs.

The CDR3 runs 15 residues. Germline CDR1 is KGHSH and CDR2 is LQKENI. V shed 4 bases and J shed 1 base, with 13 bases lying between them. Methods used by the authors: Reference gene primer amplification gave nucleated cell count estimates. TCRdb's table, derived via immunoSEQ multiplex PCR, lists solely in-frame clones and lacks some. That table is the source of V, J and clone size, and D and trimming were worked out from the DNA. The repertoire has about 59,000 clones, 73% of them found once; the top ten carry approximately 15%. V and J are TRBV18 and TRBJ1-1; D not resolved. The sequenced sample consisted of peripheral blood. The receptor was isolated from a woman aged 65 to 85 with acute or convalescent COVID-19. This chain's CDR3 is CASSQSTVKNTEAFF. The DNA of the CDR3 is TGTGCCAGCTCACAATCCACAGTGAAGAACACTGAAGCTTTCTTT. The full variable domain, its missing parts supplied by reference TRBV18 and TRBJ1-1, is NAGVMQNPRHLVRRRGQEARLRCSPMKGHSHVYWYRQLPEEGLKFMVYLQKENIIDESGMPKERFSAEFPKEGPSILRIQQVVRGDSAAYFCASSQSTVKNTEAFFGQGTRLTVV.